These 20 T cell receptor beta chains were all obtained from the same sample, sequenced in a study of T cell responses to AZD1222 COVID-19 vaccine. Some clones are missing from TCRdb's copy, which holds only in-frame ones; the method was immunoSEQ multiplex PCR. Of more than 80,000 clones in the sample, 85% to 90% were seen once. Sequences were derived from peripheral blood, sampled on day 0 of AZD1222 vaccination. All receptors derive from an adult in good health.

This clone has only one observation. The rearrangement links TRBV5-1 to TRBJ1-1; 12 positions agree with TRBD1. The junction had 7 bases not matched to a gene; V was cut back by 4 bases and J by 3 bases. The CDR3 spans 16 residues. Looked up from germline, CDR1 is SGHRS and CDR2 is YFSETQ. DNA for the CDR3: TGCGCCAGCAGCCTAGGGACAGGGGGCGCCGACACTGAAGCTTTCTTT. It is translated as CASSLGTGGADTEAFF.

CDR3 loop: CASSLDSGKNEQFF. The CDR3, as DNA: TGTGCCAGCAGCTTGGATTCAGGGAAAAATGAGCAGTTCTTC. The rearrangement joins TRBV5-4 to TRBJ2-1; D may be TRBD1 (5 bases). Trimming removed 0 bases from V and 7 bases from J, with 11 bases in between. The length of the CDR3 is 14 residues. From germline, CDR1 is SGHNT and CDR2 YYREEE (reference sequence).

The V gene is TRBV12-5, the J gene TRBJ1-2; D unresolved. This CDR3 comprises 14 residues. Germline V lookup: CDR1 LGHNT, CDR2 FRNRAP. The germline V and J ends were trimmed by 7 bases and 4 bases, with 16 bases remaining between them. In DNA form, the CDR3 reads TGTGCTAGTGCCGCTAGTCCCCCCGGCTATGGCTACACCTTC. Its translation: CASAASPPGYGYTF.

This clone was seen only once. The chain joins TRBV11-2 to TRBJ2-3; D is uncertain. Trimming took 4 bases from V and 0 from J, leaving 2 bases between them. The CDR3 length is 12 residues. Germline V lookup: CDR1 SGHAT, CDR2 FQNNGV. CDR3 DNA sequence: TGTGCCAGCAGCTCTAGCACAGATACGCAGTATTTT. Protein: CASSSSTDTQYF.

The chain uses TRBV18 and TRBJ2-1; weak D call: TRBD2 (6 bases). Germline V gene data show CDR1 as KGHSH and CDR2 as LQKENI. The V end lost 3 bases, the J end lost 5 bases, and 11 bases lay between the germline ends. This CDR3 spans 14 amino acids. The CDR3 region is CASSPPSGDNEQFF. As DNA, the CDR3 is TGTGCCAGCTCACCCCCATCGGGGGACAATGAGCAGTTCTTC.

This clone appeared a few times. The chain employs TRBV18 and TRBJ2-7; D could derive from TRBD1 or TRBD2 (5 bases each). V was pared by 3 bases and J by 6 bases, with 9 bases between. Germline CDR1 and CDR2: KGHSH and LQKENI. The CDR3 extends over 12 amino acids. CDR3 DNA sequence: TGTGCCAGCTCACCGGACGGGGCCGAGCAGTACTTC. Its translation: CASSPDGAEQYF.

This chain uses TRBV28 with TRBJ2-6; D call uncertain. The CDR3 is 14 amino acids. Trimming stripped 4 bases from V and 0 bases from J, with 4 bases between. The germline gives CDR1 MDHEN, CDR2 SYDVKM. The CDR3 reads CASSSSSGANVLTF. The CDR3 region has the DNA TGTGCCAGCAGTTCAAGCTCTGGGGCCAACGTCCTGACTTTC.

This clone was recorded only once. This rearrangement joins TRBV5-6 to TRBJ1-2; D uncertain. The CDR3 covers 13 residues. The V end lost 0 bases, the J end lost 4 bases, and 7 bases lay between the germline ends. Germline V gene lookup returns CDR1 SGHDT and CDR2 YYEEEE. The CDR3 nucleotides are TGTGCCAGCAGCTTGGGAGGCGGCTATGGCTACACCTTC. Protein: CASSLGGGYGYTF.

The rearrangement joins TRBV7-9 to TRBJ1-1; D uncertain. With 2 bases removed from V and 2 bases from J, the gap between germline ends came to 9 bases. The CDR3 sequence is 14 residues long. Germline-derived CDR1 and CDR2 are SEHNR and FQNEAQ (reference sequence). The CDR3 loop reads CASSLKQLNTEAFF. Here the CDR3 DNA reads TGTGCCAGCAGCTTAAAGCAGCTTAACACTGAAGCTTTCTTT.

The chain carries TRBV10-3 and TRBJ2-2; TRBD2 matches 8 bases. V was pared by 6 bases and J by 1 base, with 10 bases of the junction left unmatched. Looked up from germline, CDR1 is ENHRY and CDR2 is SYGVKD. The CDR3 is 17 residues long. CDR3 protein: CAIRPSSGLENTGELFF. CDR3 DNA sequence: TGTGCCATCAGACCCTCCTCGGGACTAGAGAACACCGGGGAGCTGTTTTTT.

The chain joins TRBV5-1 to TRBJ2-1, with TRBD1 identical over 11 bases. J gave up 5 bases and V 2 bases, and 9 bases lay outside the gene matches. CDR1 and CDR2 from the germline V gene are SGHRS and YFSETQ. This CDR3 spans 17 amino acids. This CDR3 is CASSLTAGTGGNNEQFF. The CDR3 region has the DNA TGCGCCAGCAGCTTAACCGCCGGGACAGGGGGAAACAATGAGCAGTTCTTC.

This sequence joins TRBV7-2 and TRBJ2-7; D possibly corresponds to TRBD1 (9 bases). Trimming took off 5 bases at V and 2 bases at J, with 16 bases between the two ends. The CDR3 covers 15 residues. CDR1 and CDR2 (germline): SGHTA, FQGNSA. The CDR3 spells CASSPGGTGTYEQYF. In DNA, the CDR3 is TGTGCCAGCAGCCCGGGGGGGACAGGGACCTACGAGCAGTACTTC. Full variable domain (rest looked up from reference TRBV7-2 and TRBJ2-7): GAGVSQSPSNKVTEKGKDVELRCDPISGHTALYWYRQSLGQGLEFLIYFQGNSAPDKSGLPSDRFSAERTGGSVSTLTIQRTQQEDSAVYLCASSPGGTGTYEQYFGPGTRLTVT.

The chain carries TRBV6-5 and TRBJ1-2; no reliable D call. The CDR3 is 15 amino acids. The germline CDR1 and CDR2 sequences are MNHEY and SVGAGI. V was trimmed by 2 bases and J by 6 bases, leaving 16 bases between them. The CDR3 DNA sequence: TGTGCCAGCAGTTACGGACCCTCGAGTCGCGATGGCTACACCTTC. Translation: CASSYGPSSRDGYTF.

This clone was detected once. CDR3 DNA: TGTGCCAGCAGCTCTACAGGGTACACCGGGGAGCTGTTTTTT. Translated, it gives CASSSTGYTGELFF. The V call is TRBV7-2, the J call TRBJ2-2; D is possibly TRBD1 (6 bases). Germline V lookup: CDR1 SGHTA, CDR2 FQGNSA. V was trimmed by 4 bases and J by 3 bases, leaving 9 bases between them. This CDR3 contains 14 residues.

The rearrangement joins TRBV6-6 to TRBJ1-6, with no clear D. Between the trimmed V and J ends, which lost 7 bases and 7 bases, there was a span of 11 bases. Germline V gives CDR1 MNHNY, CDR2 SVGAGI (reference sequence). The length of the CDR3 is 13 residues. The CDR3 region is CASNREPNSPLHF. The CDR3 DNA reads TGTGCCAGCAACCGGGAACCCAATTCACCCCTCCACTTT.

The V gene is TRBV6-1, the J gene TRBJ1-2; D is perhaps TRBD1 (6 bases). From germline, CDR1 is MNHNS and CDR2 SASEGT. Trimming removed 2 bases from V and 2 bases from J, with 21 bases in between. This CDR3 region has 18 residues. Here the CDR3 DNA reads TGTGCCAGCAGTGAACTTTTAGGCAGGGGTGGGTTAAACTATGGCTACACCTTC. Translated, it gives CASSELLGRGGLNYGYTF.

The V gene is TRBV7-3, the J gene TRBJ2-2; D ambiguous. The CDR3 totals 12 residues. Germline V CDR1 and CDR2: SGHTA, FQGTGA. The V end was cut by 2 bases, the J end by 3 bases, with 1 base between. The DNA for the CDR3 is TGTGCCAGCAGCTTATACACCGGGGAGCTGTTTTTT. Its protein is CASSLYTGELFF. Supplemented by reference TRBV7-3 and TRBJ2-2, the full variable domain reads GAGVSQTPSNKVTEKGKYVELRCDPISGHTALYWYRQSLGQGPEFLIYFQGTGAADDSGLPNDRFFAVRPEGSVSTLKIQRTERGDSAVYLCASSLYTGELFFGEGSRLTVL.

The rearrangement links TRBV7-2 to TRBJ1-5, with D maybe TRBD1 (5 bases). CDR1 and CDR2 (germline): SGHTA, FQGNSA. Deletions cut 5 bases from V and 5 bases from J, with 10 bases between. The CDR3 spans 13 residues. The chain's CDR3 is CASSPGGYQPQHF. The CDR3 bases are TGTGCCAGCAGCCCCGGGGGGTATCAGCCCCAGCATTTT.

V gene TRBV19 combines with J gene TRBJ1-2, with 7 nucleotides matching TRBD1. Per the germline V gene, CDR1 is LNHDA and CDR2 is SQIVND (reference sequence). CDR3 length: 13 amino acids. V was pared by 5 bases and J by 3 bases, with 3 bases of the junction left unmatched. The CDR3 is CASSSTGDYGYTF. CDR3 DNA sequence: TGTGCCAGTAGTTCTACAGGGGACTATGGCTACACCTTC.

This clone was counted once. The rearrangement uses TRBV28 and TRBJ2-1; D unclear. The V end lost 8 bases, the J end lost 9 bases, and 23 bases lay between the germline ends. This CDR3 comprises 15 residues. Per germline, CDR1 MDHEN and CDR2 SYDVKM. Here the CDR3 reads CASGSAAASWGEQFF. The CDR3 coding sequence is TGTGCCAGCGGGTCCGCGGCTGCCTCCTGGGGTGAGCAGTTCTTC.